These 9 T cell receptor beta chains were sequenced from one sample in a study of blood T cell repertoires in COVID-19. TCRdb's table, derived via immunoSEQ multiplex PCR, lists solely in-frame clones and lacks some. The sample lists hundreds of thousands of clones; 88% were seen once. The sequencing sample was made of PBMCs or T cells enriched from blood (not recorded which). These receptor sequences come from a woman in her fifties or sixties in a cohort exposed to, infected with or recovered from COVID-19 (not recorded which).

The chain uses TRBV6-5 and TRBJ1-1; D is undetermined. Trimming took off 7 bases at V and 3 bases at J, with 12 bases between the two ends. The germline V gene encodes CDR1 MNHEY and CDR2 SVGAGI. The CDR3 consists of 13 residues. This CDR3 reads CASTLTRDTEAFF. CDR3 DNA sequence: TGTGCCAGCACCCTTACACGGGACACTGAAGCTTTCTTT.

V is TRBV19 and J is TRBJ2-5, with 11 nucleotides matching TRBD2. Germline CDR1 and CDR2: LNHDA and SQIVND (reference sequence). V lost 5 bases and J lost 2; bases outside the gene matches: 10. This CDR3 has 17 residues. The CDR3, as DNA: TGTGCCAGTAGTCCCTGGGGACTAGCGGTCAAACAAGAGACCCAGTACTTC. Its protein product is CASSPWGLAVKQETQYF.

This rearrangement joins TRBV29-1 to TRBJ1-2, with TRBD1 matching over 9 bases. Unmatched junction bases numbered 4, after V lost 4 bases and J lost 4 bases. Germline CDR1 reads SQVTM; CDR2 reads ANQGSEA. CDR3 size: 13 residues. CDR3 coding DNA: TGCAGCGTTGTGGGACAGGGACTCTATGGCTACACCTTC. Translating it yields CSVVGQGLYGYTF.

This clone was detected only once. This chain joins TRBV27 and TRBJ1-4; D gene uncertain. CDR1 and CDR2 from the germline V gene are MNHEY and SMNVEV (reference sequence). This CDR3 has 15 residues. The V end was cut by 8 bases, the J end by 0 bases, with 13 bases between. The CDR3 region has the DNA TGTGCCAGCGGTACCTCGGGTGCAACTAATGAAAAACTGTTTTTT. Translating it yields CASGTSGATNEKLFF. The full variable domain, completed using reference TRBV27 and TRBJ1-4, is EAQVTQNPRYLITVTGKKLTVTCSQNMNHEYMSWYRQDPGLGLRQIYYSMNVEVTDKGDVPEGYKVSRKEKRNFPLILESPSPNQTSLYFCASGTSGATNEKLFFGSGTQLSVL.

The V gene is TRBV21-1, the J gene TRBJ1-1; the D call of TRBD1 is as the table states it, not checked on the DNA. TRBV21-1 is a recognized pseudogene. This CDR3 has 15 residues. The CDR3 spells CASSKVSRGNTEAFF. CDR3 sequence (DNA): TGTGCCAGCAGCAAAGTAAGTAGGGGGAACACTGAAGCTTTCTTT.

This clone is a singleton in its sample. The genes are TRBV15 and TRBJ1-2, with D perhaps matching TRBD1 (5 bases). Germline assignment: CDR1 LNHNV and CDR2 YYDKDF (reference sequence). The ends were cut back, 5 bases at V and 4 bases at J, with 17 bases in the middle. The CDR3 runs to 15 residues. The CDR3 nucleotides are TGTGCCACCAGCGGGGAATCAGGGTCCGGCTATGGCTACACCTTC. It encodes CATSGESGSGYGYTF.

V and J are TRBV18 and TRBJ2-7; 8 nucleotides align to TRBD2. The germline V gene has CDR1 KGHSH and CDR2 LQKENI. This CDR3 contains 15 residues. Germline trimming cut 0 bases from V and 4 bases from J; bases unmatched to any gene: 5. As DNA, the CDR3 is TGTGCCAGCTCACCACCCAACCGGGAGGGTTACGAGCAGTACTTC. This encodes CASSPPNREGYEQYF.

The chain joins TRBV7-6 to TRBJ2-1; 10 nucleotides match TRBD2. Germline lookup yields CDR1 SGHVS and CDR2 FNYEAQ. This CDR3 region has 16 residues. With 5 bases clipped from V and 3 bases from J, the junction kept 7 bases outside the gene matches. The CDR3 protein is CASSASIAGGYNEQFF. CDR3 DNA sequence: TGTGCCAGCAGCGCCTCGATAGCGGGAGGCTACAATGAGCAGTTCTTC.

The V and J genes are TRBV6-2 or TRBV6-3 and TRBJ1-2; 7 bases agree with TRBD1. The germline V gene has CDR1 MNHEY and CDR2 SVGEGT. The CDR3 spans 15 residues. V shed 2 bases and J 4 bases; nucleotides not matched to a gene: 7. For the CDR3, the DNA is TGTGCCAGCAGTTACCTTGACAGGGAGGCCTATGGCTACACCTTC. This encodes CASSYLDREAYGYTF.